The 22 T cell receptor beta chains in this list originate from one sample, sequenced in a study of cytomegalovirus exposure and HLA in healthy donors. Some clones are missing from TCRdb's copy, which holds only in-frame ones; the method was immunoSEQ multiplex PCR. The sample records about 73,000 clones, around nine tenths being singletons. Sequenced material: PBMCs. The origin of the receptors is a woman between 18 and 29 years old in good health and CMV-seropositive.

The chain joins TRBV4-1 to TRBJ2-3, with TRBD1 matching 8 bases. With V trimmed by 8 bases and J by 0 bases, 7 bases remained unmatched. This CDR3 is built from 15 residues. The germline gives CDR1 MGHRA, CDR2 YSYEKL. CDR3 in amino acids: CASSRQGISTDTQYF. The CDR3 DNA is TGCGCCAGCTCACGACAGGGGATTAGCACAGATACGCAGTATTTT.

This sequence joins TRBV29-1 and TRBJ2-5; 7 positions agree with TRBD1. The CDR3 sequence is 14 residues long. The V gene's germline CDR1 is SQVTM and CDR2 ANQGSEA. V lost 5 bases and J lost 3; bases outside the gene matches: 9. The CDR3 region is CSVNGNDREETQYF. In DNA, the CDR3 is TGCAGCGTTAATGGGAATGACAGGGAAGAGACCCAGTACTTC. Based on the CDR3 plus reference TRBV29-1 and TRBJ2-5, the full variable domain is SAVISQKPSRDICQRGTSLTIQCQVDSQVTMMFWYRQQPGQSLTLIATANQGSEATYESGFVIDKFPISRPNLTFSTLTVSNMSPEDSSIYLCSVNGNDREETQYFGPGTRLLVL.

The chain has TRBV28 and TRBJ2-5; 7 bases align to TRBD1. V was pared by 4 bases and J by 4 bases, with 9 bases of the junction left unmatched. Per the germline V gene, CDR1 is MDHEN and CDR2 is SYDVKM. This CDR3 is 15 amino acids long. The DNA for the CDR3 is TGTGCCAGCAGTTCGCCACAGGGGATGTCAGAGACCCAGTACTTC. Translating gives CASSSPQGMSETQYF. Full variable domain (missing parts from reference TRBV28 and TRBJ2-5): DVKVTQSSRYLVKRTGEKVFLECVQDMDHENMFWYRQDPGLGLRLIYFSYDVKMKEKGDIPEGYSVSREKKERFSLILESASTNQTSMYLCASSSPQGMSETQYFGPGTRLLVL.

For the CDR3, the DNA is TGTGCCAGCTCACCACCCAGCGGGAGGTACCAAGAGACCCAGTACTTC. Amino acid sequence: CASSPPSGRYQETQYF. The rearrangement joins TRBV18 to TRBJ2-5, with 9 nucleotides matching TRBD2. Germline CDR1 KGHSH, CDR2 LQKENI. Trimming took 0 bases from V and 0 from J; bases not matched to a gene: 2. The CDR3 covers 16 residues.

This chain links TRBV10-1 with TRBJ1-2; D might be TRBD1 (5 bases). V was clipped by 10 bases and J by 6 bases, with 27 bases between them. Germline loops: CDR1 WNHNN, CDR2 SYGVQD (reference sequence). This CDR3 is 16 amino acids long. The CDR3 spells CATETGAALRFHGYTF. The DNA for the CDR3 is TGCGCCACCGAGACTGGGGCCGCCCTAAGGTTCCATGGCTACACCTTC.

The chain recombines TRBV27 with TRBJ2-7; TRBD1 matches at 10 bases. Germline V gene sequence: CDR1 MNHEY, CDR2 SMNVEV (reference sequence). Germline trimming cut 2 bases from V and 3 bases from J; bases unmatched to any gene: 10. The CDR3 length is 17 residues. CDR3 in DNA: TGTGCCAGCAGTTTAGGAGCCTCCGGGACAGGGGTCTACGAGCAGTACTTC. Its protein is CASSLGASGTGVYEQYF.

Only a few counts were recorded for this clone. The V gene is TRBV19, the J gene TRBJ2-3; TRBD1 might be the D (6 bases). The CDR3 sequence is 13 residues long. Trimming removed 10 bases at V and 0 bases at J, with 11 bases between. Germline CDR1 is LNHDA and CDR2 is SQIVND (reference sequence). CDR3 DNA sequence: TGTGCCACCAGGGGATCCAGCACAGATACGCAGTATTTT. This gives the protein CATRGSSTDTQYF. Together with reference TRBV19 and TRBJ2-3, the CDR3 gives the full variable domain: DGGITQSPKYLFRKEGQNVTLSCEQNLNHDAMYWYRQDPGQGLRLIYYSQIVNDFQKGDIAEGYSVSREKKESFPLTVTSAQKNPTAFYLCATRGSSTDTQYFGPGTRLTVL.

This clone is a singleton in its sample. This chain connects TRBV15 to TRBJ2-1; D not resolved. This CDR3 is built from 11 residues. CDR1 is LNHNV and CDR2 is YYDKDF in the germline V gene (reference sequence). V was trimmed by 10 bases and J by 8 bases, leaving 12 bases between them. For the CDR3, the DNA is TGTGCCATAAGACTCAACGATGAGCAGTTCTTC. Amino acids: CAIRLNDEQFF.

This chain joins TRBV7-6 and TRBJ2-7; 8 nucleotides match TRBD1. V gave up 3 bases and J gave up 0 bases; unmatched junction bases: 4. The CDR3 is 15 amino acids. Germline-derived CDR1 and CDR2 are SGHVS and FNYEAQ. CDR3 DNA: TGTGCCAGCAGCTTTGGACAGGGCTACTCCTACGAGCAGTACTTC. Protein product: CASSFGQGYSYEQYF.

A note on this clone: In the same sample, other DNA sequences code for this CDR3. The CDR3 loop is CASSQVLRGANTEAFF. The CDR3 DNA is TGCGCCAGCAGCCAAGTTCTCCGGGGGGCTAACACTGAAGCTTTCTTT. V and J are TRBV4-1 and TRBJ1-1; D possibly corresponds to TRBD1 (6 bases). The germline CDR1 and CDR2 sequences are MGHRA and YSYEKL. This CDR3 spans 16 amino acids. Trimming left V 1 base short and J 2 bases short, with 14 bases between.

This sequence joins TRBV18 and TRBJ2-5, with unresolved D. CDR1 is KGHSH and CDR2 is LQKENI in the germline V gene. The CDR3 is 13 amino acids. V lost 3 bases to trimming and J lost 7 bases, with 12 bases between them. The CDR3 reads CASSPGSLRTQYF. In nucleotides, the CDR3 is TGTGCCAGCTCACCGGGCAGCCTTCGGACCCAGTACTTC.

CDR3 nucleotides: TGCAGCGTGATGGGGACAGGAGCCTACGAGCAGTACTTC. Amino acids: CSVMGTGAYEQYF. V usage is TRBV29-1 and J usage is TRBJ2-7, with 8 bases aligning to TRBD1. V lost 6 bases to trimming and J lost 2 bases; unmatched junction nucleotides: 6. Germline CDR1 is SQVTM and CDR2 is ANQGSEA. The CDR3 loop spans 13 amino acids.

This chain connects TRBV28 to TRBJ2-1, with D tentatively TRBD2 (5 bases). The CDR3 length is 15 residues. Trimming shortened V by 6 bases and J by 2 bases, and 14 bases separated the two germline ends. Germline CDR1 and CDR2: MDHEN and SYDVKM. The DNA for the CDR3 is TGTGCCAGCAGGGTCGGCGGGTACGCCTACAATGAGCAGTTCTTC. This codes for CASRVGGYAYNEQFF.

The chain employs TRBV30 and TRBJ1-2; no clear D. Germline V lookup: CDR1 GTSNPN, CDR2 SVGIG (reference sequence). Trimming took off 1 base at V and 8 bases at J, with 17 bases between the two ends. This CDR3 contains 14 residues. The CDR3 coding sequence is TGTGCCTGGAGTGCGAGGTTGTTAGAACCGGGCTACACCTTC. It codes for CAWSARLLEPGYTF.

The chain couples TRBV7-6 to TRBJ1-2, with D uncertain. The CDR3 runs to 17 residues. Germline V lookup: CDR1 SGHVS, CDR2 FNYEAQ. V dropped 3 bases and J dropped 2 bases, with 19 bases sitting between them. The CDR3 spells CASSFGPADSENYGYTF. CDR3 in DNA: TGTGCCAGCAGCTTTGGTCCGGCGGACTCCGAGAACTATGGCTACACCTTC. Drawing the rest from reference TRBV7-6 and TRBJ1-2, the complete variable domain is GAGVSQSPRYKVTKRGQDVALRCDPISGHVSLYWYRQALGQGPEFLTYFNYEAQQDKSGLPNDRFSAERPEGSISTLTIQRTEQRDSAMYRCASSFGPADSENYGYTFGSGTRLTVV.

The rearrangement uses TRBV13 and TRBJ2-2, with TRBD2 matching over 7 bases. Germline trimming cut 1 base from V and 4 bases from J; bases unmatched to any gene: 6. Germline CDR1 is PRHDT and CDR2 is FYEKMQ (reference sequence). The CDR3 is made up of 16 amino acids. The CDR3 protein is CASSLVGGGRTGELFF. CDR3 DNA: TGTGCCAGCAGCTTAGTCGGCGGGGGTCGCACCGGGGAGCTGTTTTTT.

The chain has TRBV15 and TRBJ2-1; 7 nucleotides agree with TRBD2. The V and J ends lost 2 bases and 10 bases, in that order; junction bases with no gene match: 5. Germline V lookup: CDR1 LNHNV, CDR2 YYDKDF (reference sequence). The CDR3 length is 13 residues. The DNA for the CDR3 is TGTGCCACCAGCAGACCGCCGGGACTAGAGCAGTTCTTC. It codes for CATSRPPGLEQFF.

The gene calls are TRBV13 and TRBJ2-1; 10 bases line up with TRBD1. CDR1 is PRHDT, CDR2 FYEKMQ, per germline (reference sequence). The CDR3 runs 16 residues. With V trimmed by 3 bases and J by 2 bases, 4 bases remained unmatched. CDR3 loop: CASSFRGQGAYNEQFF. CDR3 DNA sequence: TGTGCCAGCAGCTTCAGAGGACAGGGGGCCTACAATGAGCAGTTCTTC.

The chain is built from TRBV2 and TRBJ2-3; the match to TRBD1 covers 9 bases. CDR3 size: 17 residues. The J segment lost 0 bases and the V segment lost 8 bases, leaving 12 bases of the junction unmatched. CDR1 is SNHLY and CDR2 is FYNNEI in the germline V gene. The DNA for the CDR3 is TGTGCCAGCGGGGGCTCCGGGACAGGGCTTAGCACAGATACGCAGTATTTT. Its protein product is CASGGSGTGLSTDTQYF. Full variable domain (outside the CDR3, taken from reference TRBV2 and TRBJ2-3): EPEVTQTPSHQVTQMGQEVILRCVPISNHLYFYWYRQILGQKVEFLVSFYNNEISEKSEIFDDQFSVERPDGSNFTLKIRSTKLEDSAMYFCASGGSGTGLSTDTQYFGPGTRLTVL.

The chain recombines TRBV5-1 with TRBJ2-1; the D gene is possibly TRBD1 (6 bases). This CDR3 comprises 16 residues. V dropped 3 bases and J dropped 0 bases, with 13 bases sitting between them. Germline assignment: CDR1 SGHRS and CDR2 YFSETQ. Written as DNA, the CDR3 is TGCGCCAGCAGCTCGGTGACAGGACCCTCCTACAATGAGCAGTTCTTC. Amino acid sequence: CASSSVTGPSYNEQFF.

The sample holds one count of this clone. V usage is TRBV5-6 and J usage is TRBJ2-5, with 7 bases identical to TRBD2. The CDR3 has 17 amino acids. Germline-derived CDR1 and CDR2 are SGHDT and YYEEEE. V gave up 2 bases and J gave up 0 bases; unmatched junction bases: 10. The CDR3 coding sequence is TGTGCCAGCAGCTTTTGGTCAGTACTAGCGTACCAAGAGACCCAGTACTTC. As protein: CASSFWSVLAYQETQYF.

This chain joins TRBV4-3 and TRBJ1-2; 9 nucleotides agree with TRBD1. Losses at the gene ends were 4 bases for V and 7 bases for J; bases not matched to a gene: 10. This CDR3 contains 15 residues. Looked up from germline, CDR1 is LGHNA and CDR2 is YSLEER. The CDR3 bases are TGCGCCAGCAGCCCCCGGGACAGGGAAGTAGTTGGCTACACCTTC. Encoded protein: CASSPRDREVVGYTF.